Each of the 18 T cell receptor beta chains below was sequenced from the same sample in a study of regulatory T cells in long-lasting Graves disease. CDR3-region Arm-PCR and iRepertoire HTBI primers produced the TCR beta libraries. TCRdb redid the calling of the multiplex PCR reads with MiXCR, one entry per CDR3 protein. Of approximately 400,000 distinct CDR3 sequences detected, more than 20% appear once; the ten largest clones hold around 20%. Time point indicated: persistent/refractory GD, antithyroid drugs over 5 years with positive TRAb. RNA from PBMCs was the source of the TCR library. The source was peripheral blood mononuclear cells (PBMCs), collected when the disease was refractory, from a patient treated with antithyroid drugs. Source of these receptors: a female donor with Graves disease.

This chain joins TRBV7-8 and TRBJ2-7, with D maybe TRBD1 (6 bases). This CDR3 comprises 13 residues. The V end was cut by 5 bases, the J end by 2 bases, with 10 bases between. Germline CDR1 reads SGHVS; CDR2 reads FQNEAQ. The CDR3 DNA is TGTGCCAGCAGCCCCCGACAGGCCTACGAGCAGTACTTC. Protein: CASSPRQAYEQYF.

There are many counts of this clonotype. This sequence joins TRBV28 and TRBJ1-5; TRBD1 matches 9 bases. The CDR3 has 17 residues. Germline lookup yields CDR1 MDHEN and CDR2 SYDVKM. After removal of 1 base from V and 0 bases from J, the junction contained 4 bases not matched to a gene. The CDR3 protein is CASSLSGTGHSNQPQHF. As DNA, the CDR3 is TGTGCCAGCAGTTTATCTGGGACAGGGCATAGCAATCAGCCCCAGCATTTT.

On this clonotype itself: A much larger clonotype is one base distant, so this may be a read error. The CDR3: CASGYSGATGDIQYF. DNA of the CDR3: TGTGCCAGCGGTTACTCCGGGGCTACGGGAGACATTCAGTACTTC. This rearrangement joins TRBV6-2 or TRBV6-3 to TRBJ2-4; perhaps TRBD2 as D (6 bases). Germline V gene lookup returns CDR1 MNHEY and CDR2 SVGEGT. There are 15 residues in the CDR3.

This clonotype was picked up many times. V usage is TRBV10-3 and J usage is TRBJ1-1, with 9 bases identical to TRBD1. The germline gives CDR1 ENHRY, CDR2 SYGVKD. This CDR3 comprises 17 residues. With V trimmed by 5 bases and J by 5 bases, 15 bases remained unmatched. CDR3 sequence: CAISPGQGVSGRTEAFF. The CDR3, as DNA: TGTGCCATCAGTCCGGGACAGGGAGTAAGTGGGAGGACTGAAGCTTTCTTT.

The CDR3 nucleotides are TGTGCCAGTAGTAGCCTTACAGGTGCTCTGCAGTATTTT. The encoded protein is CASSSLTGALQYF. The chain combines TRBV19 with TRBJ2-3; D possibly corresponds to TRBD1 (5 bases). Trimming shortened V by 4 bases and J by 11 bases, and 16 bases separated the two germline ends. Looked up from germline, CDR1 is LNHDA and CDR2 is SQIVND (reference sequence). The CDR3 spans 13 residues.

This clonotype has ten or more counts. As DNA, the CDR3 is TGTGCCAGCAGTTTTGGGGACAGTCGAGAGACCCAGTACTTC. This gives the protein CASSFGDSRETQYF. The rearrangement uses TRBV28 and TRBJ2-5, with 7 bases identical to TRBD1. Germline lookup yields CDR1 MDHEN and CDR2 SYDVKM. The V segment lost 3 bases and the J segment 4 bases; nucleotides outside the gene matches: 5. The CDR3 has 14 residues.

V and J are TRBV9 and TRBJ1-6; 8 nucleotides agree with TRBD1. There are 15 residues in the CDR3. The V and J ends lost 3 bases and 7 bases, in that order; junction bases with no gene match: 6. Per germline, CDR1 SGDLS and CDR2 YYNGEE. Here the CDR3 DNA reads TGTGCCAGCAGCGAAGGACAGGGAGGAAATTCACCCCTCCACTTT. Protein: CASSEGQGGNSPLHF.

J is TRBJ2-1 and V is TRBV19, with 16 positions matching TRBD2. Per the germline V gene, CDR1 is LNHDA and CDR2 is SQIVND (reference sequence). V was pared by 5 bases and J by 14 bases, with 12 bases of the junction left unmatched. The CDR3 sequence is 16 residues long. The DNA for the CDR3 is TGTGCCAGTAGTCTCCGAGGGACTAGCGGGAGGGAGAGCAAGTTCTTC. It specifies CASSLRGTSGRESKFF.

Notes on this clonotype: A much larger clone lies a single base off, so this may be a read error. The CDR3 spells CASKAGPGTSYF. The CDR3 nucleotides read TGTGCCAGCAAAGCGGGGCCTGGGACATCGTATTTT. The J gene is TRBJ1-5, the V gene TRBV2; D might be TRBD1 (6 bases). The CDR3 runs 12 residues. Germline V gene data show CDR1 as SNHLY and CDR2 as FYNNEI.

This clonotype was observed at least ten times. The chain recombines TRBV28 with TRBJ1-1; no clear D gene. The CDR3 consists of 12 residues. The V end lost 3 bases, the J end lost 8 bases, and 10 bases lay between the germline ends. Per germline, CDR1 MDHEN and CDR2 SYDVKM. The CDR3: CASSLVVHEAFF. In DNA form, the CDR3 reads TGTGCCAGCAGTTTGGTCGTTCACGAAGCTTTCTTT.

This clonotype was seen many times. This chain links TRBV12-3 or TRBV12-4 with TRBJ1-1; unclear D gene. V shed 6 bases and J shed 6 bases, with 14 bases lying between them. This CDR3 contains 13 residues. CDR3: CASSFRRGAEAFF. The CDR3 coding sequence is TGTGCCAGCAGCTTCCGCAGAGGCGCTGAAGCTTTCTTT.

Many counts were recorded for this clonotype. J is TRBJ2-7 and V is TRBV5-1; D remains unclear. In germline, CDR1 is SGHRS, CDR2 YFSETQ. Trimming pared 0 bases from V and 5 bases from J, leaving 15 bases between. This CDR3 has 15 residues. This chain's CDR3 is CASSLDSPSRDEQYF. The CDR3 DNA sequence: TGCGCCAGCAGCTTGGACAGCCCCAGCCGTGACGAGCAGTACTTC.

This clonotype was observed a handful of times. This chain connects TRBV29-1 to TRBJ2-2, with D perhaps matching TRBD1 (5 bases). CDR1 is SQVTM and CDR2 is ANQGSEA in the germline V gene. Between the trimmed V and J ends, which lost 7 bases and 4 bases, there was a span of 10 bases. This CDR3 has 12 residues. The CDR3 loop is CSAGYGTGELFF. The DNA for the CDR3 is TGCAGCGCAGGGTATGGCACCGGGGAGCTGTTTTTT.

Regarding this clonotype: This may be a read error: a much more frequent sequence differs by one nucleotide. The chain is built from TRBV28 and TRBJ1-2; D gene unclear. Germline loops: CDR1 MDHEN, CDR2 SYDVKM. V was cut by 2 bases and J by 3 bases, with 10 bases left in between. The CDR3 contains 14 residues. CDR3 nucleotides: TGTGCCAGCAGTTTAAGTCCCACGCACTATGGCTACACCTTC. It translates to CASSLSPTHYGYTF.

Of note for this clonotype: A much larger clone lies a single base off, so this may be a read error. The chain joins TRBV20-1 to TRBJ2-5; 8 positions agree with TRBD2. The CDR3 totals 14 residues. The germline V gene has CDR1 DFQATT and CDR2 SNEGSKA (reference sequence). CDR3 bases: TGCAGTGCTGAGCGGGAGCCAGCACAAGAGACCCAGCACTTC. Translated, it gives CSAEREPAQETQHF.

This clonotype was recorded at least ten times. The chain employs TRBV27 and TRBJ2-7; 13 bases match TRBD2. The CDR3 is 15 amino acids. V dropped 3 bases and J dropped 7; count of bases not matched to a gene: 6. Germline V gene data show CDR1 as MNHEY and CDR2 as SMNVEV (reference sequence). The CDR3 DNA reads TGTGCCAGCAGTTTTCACCAGGGACTAGCGGGAGAGCAGTACTTC. Translated, it gives CASSFHQGLAGEQYF.

This clonotype was recorded a few times. This rearrangement joins TRBV5-1 to TRBJ1-2; weak D call: TRBD1 (6 bases). The CDR3 covers 15 residues. The V and J ends lost 4 bases and 6 bases respectively, with 19 bases between them. Looked up from germline, CDR1 is SGHRS and CDR2 is YFSETQ. CDR3 region: CASSPRLGGADGYTF. CDR3 sequence (DNA): TGCGCCAGCAGCCCTCGTCTTGGGGGCGCAGATGGCTACACCTTC. The full variable domain, rest sourced from reference TRBV5-1 and TRBJ1-2, is KAGVTQTPRYLIKTRGQQVTLSCSPISGHRSVSWYQQTPGQGLQFLFEYFSETQRNKGNFPGRFSGRQFSNSRSEMNVSTLELGDSALYLCASSPRLGGADGYTFGSGTRLTVV.

The sample holds a few counts of this clonotype. J is TRBJ1-6 and V is TRBV12-3 or TRBV12-4, with D possibly matching TRBD1 (5 bases). V was trimmed by 7 bases and J by 11 bases, leaving 21 bases between them. The CDR3 has 15 residues. CDR3 residues: CASTLFGGDDAPLHF. The CDR3 coding sequence is TGTGCCAGCACCCTTTTTGGGGGAGACGATGCACCCCTCCACTTT.